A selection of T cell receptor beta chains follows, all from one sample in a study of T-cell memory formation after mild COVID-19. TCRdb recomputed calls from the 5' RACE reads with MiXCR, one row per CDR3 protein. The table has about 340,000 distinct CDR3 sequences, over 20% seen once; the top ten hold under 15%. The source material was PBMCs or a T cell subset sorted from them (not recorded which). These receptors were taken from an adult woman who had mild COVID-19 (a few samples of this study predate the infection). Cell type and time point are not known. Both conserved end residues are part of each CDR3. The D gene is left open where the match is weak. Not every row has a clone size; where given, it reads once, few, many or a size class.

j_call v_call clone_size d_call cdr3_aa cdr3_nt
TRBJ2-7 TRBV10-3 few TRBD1 CATGGQAYEQYF TGTGCCACCGGGGGACAGGCCTACGAGCAGTACTTC
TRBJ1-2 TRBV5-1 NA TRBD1 CASSAGQVLNYGYTF TGCGCCAGCAGCGCAGGACAGGTCCTGAACTATGGCTACACCTTC
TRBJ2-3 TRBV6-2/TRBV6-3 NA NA CASRRSAGDTQYF TGTGCCAGCAGAAGAAGCGCAGGAGATACGCAGTATTTT
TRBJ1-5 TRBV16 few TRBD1 CASSRQGEGNQPQHF TGTGCCAGCAGCCGTCAGGGGGAGGGCAATCAGCCCCAGCATTTT
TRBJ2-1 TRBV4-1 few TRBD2 CASSQPGGGPWNEQFF TGCGCCAGCAGCCAACCCGGCGGGGGGCCTTGGAATGAGCAGTTCTTC
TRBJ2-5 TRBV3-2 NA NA CASSQDLPRLPPEETQYF TGTGCCAGCAGCCAAGATCTCCCCCGGCTTCCGCCTGAAGAGACCCAGTACTTC
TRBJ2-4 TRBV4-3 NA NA CASSQVDGDNIQYF TGCGCCAGCAGCCAAGTAGACGGGGACAACATTCAGTACTTC
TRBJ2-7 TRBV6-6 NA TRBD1 CASSYTGDRSYEQYF TGTGCCAGCAGTTACACCGGGGACAGATCCTACGAGCAGTACTTC
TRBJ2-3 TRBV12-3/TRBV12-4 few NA CASSLGSQGTDTQYF TGTGCCAGCAGTTTGGGGAGTCAGGGAACAGATACGCAGTATTTT
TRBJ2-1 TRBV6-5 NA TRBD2 CASSYPGLAGERQFF TGTGCCAGCAGTTACCCGGGACTAGCGGGGGAGAGGCAGTTCTTC
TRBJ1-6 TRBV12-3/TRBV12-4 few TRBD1 CASSVDRGSPNSPLHF TGTGCCAGCAGTGTTGACAGGGGGTCCCCCAATTCACCCCTCCACTTT
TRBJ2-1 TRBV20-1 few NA CSARIQVSGEQFF TGCAGTGCTAGAATTCAGGTGTCGGGTGAGCAGTTCTTC
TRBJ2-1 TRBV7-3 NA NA CASSMQVFDEQFF TGTGCCAGCAGCATGCAGGTGTTCGATGAGCAGTTCTTC
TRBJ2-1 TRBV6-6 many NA CASRAREDGEQFF TGTGCCAGCAGAGCTCGAGAGGATGGGGAGCAGTTCTTC
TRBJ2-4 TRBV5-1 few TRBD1 CASSDDRGISIQYF TGCGCCAGCAGCGATGACAGGGGGATAAGCATTCAGTACTTC
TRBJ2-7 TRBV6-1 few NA CASRAGTPYEQYF TGTGCCAGCAGGGCCGGGACACCCTACGAGCAGTACTTC
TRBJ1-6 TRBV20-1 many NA CSANGQLRDNSPLHF TGCAGTGCTAACGGGCAGTTAAGGGATAATTCACCCCTCCACTTT
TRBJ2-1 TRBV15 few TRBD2 CATSRGGGLVSHEQFF TGTGCCACCAGCAGAGGAGGAGGACTAGTGTCCCATGAGCAGTTCTTC
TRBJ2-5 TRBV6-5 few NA CASSYSTGPPETQYF TGTGCCAGCAGTTACTCGACGGGGCCCCCAGAGACCCAGTACTTC
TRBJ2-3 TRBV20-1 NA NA CSARVWGHTSTDTQYF TGCAGTGCTAGAGTCTGGGGCCATACTAGCACAGATACGCAGTATTTT
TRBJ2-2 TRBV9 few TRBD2 CASSVDGGGAPGELFF TGTGCCAGCAGCGTAGATGGCGGGGGGGCTCCCGGGGAGCTGTTTTTT
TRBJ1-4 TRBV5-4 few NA CASSSYFGGEKLFF TGTGCCAGCAGCTCGTACTTCGGGGGCGAAAAACTGTTTTTT
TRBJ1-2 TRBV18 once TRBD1 CASSPPGTGATQGYTF TGTGCCAGCTCACCACCGGGGACAGGGGCGACCCAAGGCTACACCTTC
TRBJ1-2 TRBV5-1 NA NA CASSLDNLIGRIYGYTF TGCGCCAGCAGCTTGGACAATCTAATAGGCCGAATCTATGGCTACACCTTC
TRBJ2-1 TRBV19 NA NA CASSNLGGSSYNEQFF TGTGCCAGTAGTAACCTCGGTGGGAGCTCCTACAATGAGCAGTTCTTC
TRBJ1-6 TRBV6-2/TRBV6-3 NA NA CASTMGYNSPLHF TGTGCCAGCACCATGGGCTATAATTCACCCCTCCACTTT
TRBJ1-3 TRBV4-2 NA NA CASSQDGPRAGNTIYF TGTGCCAGCAGCCAAGATGGCCCAAGGGCTGGAAACACCATATATTTT
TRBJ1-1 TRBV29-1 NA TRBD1 CSVVDSRGWEAFF TGCAGCGTTGTTGACTCCAGGGGGTGGGAAGCTTTCTTT